This TCR beta chain originates from a study of CD8 T cells in acute hepatitis C reinfection. Comments on this clone: Its target is not known.

Here immunoSEQ multiplex PCR was the method, and the copy in TCRdb shows in-frame clones only, minus some. The sample records 35,000 to 40,000 clones, 80% to 90% being singletons. The time point: naive CD8 control sorted from an acute-time-point sample. Looked up from germline, CDR1 is SGHNT and CDR2 is YYREEE (reference sequence). V lost 2 bases to trimming and J lost 6 bases, with 18 bases between them. The CDR3 has 15 amino acids. Notes on the study in general: NS3-1073 specific repertoires were highly diverse across all groups. Regardless of outcome, thirteen public clonotypes appeared, one using V04-02/J02-02.

Material for sequencing was naive CD8+ T cells from PBMCs. The sequence came from a young man with chronic hepatitis C. V gene TRBV5-4 combines with J gene TRBJ2-7; possibly TRBD1 for D (6 bases). The CDR3 DNA reads TGTGCCAGCAGCTTTTTGACAGGCTCTTCGACCGAGCAGTACTTC. Its translation is CASSFLTGSSTEQYF. The full variable domain, rest sourced from reference TRBV5-4 and TRBJ2-7, is ETGVTQSPTHLIKTRGQQVTLRCSSQSGHNTVSWYQQALGQGPQFIFQYYREEENGRGNFPPRFSGLQFPNYSSELNVNALELDDSALYLCASSFLTGSSTEQYFGPGTRLTVT.